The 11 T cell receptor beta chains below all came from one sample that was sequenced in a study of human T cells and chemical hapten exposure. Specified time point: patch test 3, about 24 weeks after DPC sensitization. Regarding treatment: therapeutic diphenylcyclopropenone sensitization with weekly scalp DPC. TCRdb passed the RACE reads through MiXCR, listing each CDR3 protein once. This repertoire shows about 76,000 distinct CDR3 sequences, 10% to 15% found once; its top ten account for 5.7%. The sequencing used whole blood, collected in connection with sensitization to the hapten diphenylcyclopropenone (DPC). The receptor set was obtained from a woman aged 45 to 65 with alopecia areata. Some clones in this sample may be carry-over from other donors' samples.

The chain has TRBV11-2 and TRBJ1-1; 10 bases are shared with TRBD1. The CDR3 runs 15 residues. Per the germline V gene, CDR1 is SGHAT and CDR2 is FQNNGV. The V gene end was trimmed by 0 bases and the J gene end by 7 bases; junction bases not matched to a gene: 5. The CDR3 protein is CASSLESRTGGEAFF. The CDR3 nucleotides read TGTGCCAGCAGCTTAGAATCCAGGACAGGGGGTGAAGCTTTCTTT.

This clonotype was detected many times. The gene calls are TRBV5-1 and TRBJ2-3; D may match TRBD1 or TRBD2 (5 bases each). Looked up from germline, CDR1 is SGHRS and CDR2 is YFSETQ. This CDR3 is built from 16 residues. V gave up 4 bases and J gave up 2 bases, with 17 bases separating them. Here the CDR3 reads CASSLNQGDYTDTQYF. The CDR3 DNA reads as TGCGCCAGCAGCCTGAACCAGGGAGATTACACAGATACGCAGTATTTT.

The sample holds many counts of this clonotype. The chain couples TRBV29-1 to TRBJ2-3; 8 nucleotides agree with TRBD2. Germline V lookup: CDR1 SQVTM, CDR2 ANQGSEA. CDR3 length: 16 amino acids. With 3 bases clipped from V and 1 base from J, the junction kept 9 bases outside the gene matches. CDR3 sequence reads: CSVDPGGPSGTDTQYF. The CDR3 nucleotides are TGCAGCGTTGACCCGGGAGGGCCGTCGGGCACAGATACGCAGTATTTT.

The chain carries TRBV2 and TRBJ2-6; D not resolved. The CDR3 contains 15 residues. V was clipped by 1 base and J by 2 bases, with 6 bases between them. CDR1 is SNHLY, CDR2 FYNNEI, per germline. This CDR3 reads CASSEVWAGANVLTF. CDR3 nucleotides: TGTGCCAGCAGTGAAGTGTGGGCTGGGGCCAACGTCCTGACTTTC. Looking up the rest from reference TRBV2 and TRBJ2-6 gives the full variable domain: EPEVTQTPSHQVTQMGQEVILRCVPISNHLYFYWYRQILGQKVEFLVSFYNNEISEKSEIFDDQFSVERPDGSNFTLKIRSTKLEDSAMYFCASSEVWAGANVLTFGAGSRLTVL.

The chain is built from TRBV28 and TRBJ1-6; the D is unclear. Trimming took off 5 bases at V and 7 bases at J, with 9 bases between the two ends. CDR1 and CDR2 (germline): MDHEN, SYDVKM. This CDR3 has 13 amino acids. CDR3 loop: CASSPEKNSPLHF. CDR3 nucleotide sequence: TGTGCCAGCAGTCCGGAGAAAAATTCACCCCTCCACTTT.

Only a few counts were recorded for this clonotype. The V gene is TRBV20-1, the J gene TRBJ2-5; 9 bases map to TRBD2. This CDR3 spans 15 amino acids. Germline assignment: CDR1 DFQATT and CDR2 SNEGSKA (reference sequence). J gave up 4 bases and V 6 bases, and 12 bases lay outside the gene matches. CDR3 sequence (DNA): TGCAGTGCCAGCCCCCTAGCGGGAATAGTAGAGACCCAGTACTTC. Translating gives CSASPLAGIVETQYF.

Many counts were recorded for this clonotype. The CDR3 region is CAFCSGSGYEQYF. The DNA for the CDR3 is TGTGCCTTTTGTAGCGGGAGCGGCTACGAGCAGTACTTC. This sequence joins TRBV30 and TRBJ2-7; 9 nucleotides line up with TRBD2. V shed 7 bases, J shed 3 bases, and the junction held 7 bases outside the gene matches. Germline assignment: CDR1 GTSNPN and CDR2 SVGIG (reference sequence). The CDR3 loop spans 13 amino acids.

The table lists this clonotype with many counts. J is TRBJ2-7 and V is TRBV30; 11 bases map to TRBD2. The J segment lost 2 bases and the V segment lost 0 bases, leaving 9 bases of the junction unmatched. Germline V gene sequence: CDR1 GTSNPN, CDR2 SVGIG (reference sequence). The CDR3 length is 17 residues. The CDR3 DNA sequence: TGTGCCTGGAGTGTAACAACTAGCGGGAGTGTAACCTACGAGCAGTACTTC. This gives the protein CAWSVTTSGSVTYEQYF.

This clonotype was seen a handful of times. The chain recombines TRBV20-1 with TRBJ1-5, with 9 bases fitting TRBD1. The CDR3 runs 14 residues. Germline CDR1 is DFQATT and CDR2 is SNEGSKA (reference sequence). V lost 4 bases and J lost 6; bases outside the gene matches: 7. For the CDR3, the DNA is TGCAGTGCTAAGGGACAGGGCGACTCTCAGCCCCAGCATTTT. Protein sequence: CSAKGQGDSQPQHF.

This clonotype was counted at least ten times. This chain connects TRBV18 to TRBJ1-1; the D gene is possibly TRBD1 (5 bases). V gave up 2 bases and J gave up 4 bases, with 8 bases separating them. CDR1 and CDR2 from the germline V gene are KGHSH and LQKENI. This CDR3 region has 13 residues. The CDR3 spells CASSPGAGTEAFF. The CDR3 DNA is TGTGCCAGCTCACCAGGGGCCGGCACTGAAGCTTTCTTT.

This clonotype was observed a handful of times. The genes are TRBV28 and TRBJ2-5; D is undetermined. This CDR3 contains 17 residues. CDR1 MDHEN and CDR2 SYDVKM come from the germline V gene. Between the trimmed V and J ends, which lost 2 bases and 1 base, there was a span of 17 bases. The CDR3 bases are TGTGCCAGCAGTTTACGATCGTATTGGGATCCCCAAGAGACCCAGTACTTC. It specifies CASSLRSYWDPQETQYF.